These 23 T cell receptor beta chains share one sample of origin, sequenced in a study of shared clonotypes between healthy human individuals. Measured with immunoSEQ multiplex PCR; TCRdb has only the in-frame clones, and not every one. The sample shows millions of clones, 93% of them seen only once. Sequenced sample: naive CD4+ T cells from PBMCs. Subset given: CD45RA+ positively selected. The receptors stem from a man younger than 35 in good health. Some clones in this sample may be carry-over from other donors' samples.

Concerning this clone: Other DNA sequences from this sample encode an identical CDR3 as well. The chain employs TRBV5-1 and TRBJ1-5; maybe TRBD1 (5 bases). The V gene's germline CDR1 is SGHRS and CDR2 YFSETQ. Trimming stripped 0 bases from V and 2 bases from J, with 9 bases between. The CDR3 is made up of 15 amino acids. The CDR3 reads CASSLDGAGNQPQHF. CDR3 DNA sequence: TGCGCCAGCAGCTTGGACGGGGCGGGCAATCAGCCCCAGCATTTT.

V usage is TRBV5-4 and J usage is TRBJ2-2; no definite D call. The V end was cut by 4 bases, the J end by 4 bases, with 11 bases between. CDR3 length: 14 residues. The germline V gene has CDR1 SGHNT and CDR2 YYREEE (reference sequence). DNA for the CDR3: TGTGCCAGCAGCCACCCTACTCTCACCGGGGAGCTGTTTTTT. This codes for CASSHPTLTGELFF.

The rearrangement links TRBV7-2 to TRBJ2-5, with 8 bases fitting TRBD2. Germline CDR1 is SGHTA and CDR2 is FQGNSA. The V gene end was trimmed by 3 bases and the J gene end by 4 bases; junction bases not matched to a gene: 7. The CDR3 is made up of 15 amino acids. The chain's CDR3 is CASSFGAGGGETQYF. CDR3 sequence (DNA): TGTGCCAGCAGCTTCGGGGCGGGAGGTGGAGAGACCCAGTACTTC.

The chain has TRBV6-4 and TRBJ1-5, with D unclear. The germline V gene has CDR1 MRHNA and CDR2 SNTAGT. The V end lost 8 bases, the J end lost 4 bases, and 12 bases lay between the germline ends. The CDR3 spans 13 residues. Here the CDR3 reads CASSTARNQPQHF. In DNA form, the CDR3 reads TGTGCCAGCTCCACGGCAAGAAATCAGCCCCAGCATTTT.

The chain recombines TRBV9 with TRBJ2-7; tentatively, D is TRBD2 (6 bases). CDR1 and CDR2 from the germline V gene are SGDLS and YYNGEE. The CDR3 has 15 amino acids. The germline V and J ends were trimmed by 0 bases and 2 bases, with 12 bases remaining between them. CDR3 in amino acids: CASSVAPSETYEQYF. The CDR3 DNA sequence: TGTGCCAGCAGCGTAGCTCCTAGCGAGACCTACGAGCAGTACTTC. The full variable domain, rest sourced from reference TRBV9 and TRBJ2-7, is DSGVTQTPKHLITATGQRVTLRCSPRSGDLSVYWYQQSLDQGLQFLIQYYNGEERAKGNILERFSAQQFPDLHSELNLSSLELGDSALYFCASSVAPSETYEQYFGPGTRLTVT.

J is TRBJ2-3 and V is TRBV5-6, with a tentative D call TRBD1 (6 bases). V lost 3 bases to trimming and J lost 0 bases, with 17 bases between them. Germline V gives CDR1 SGHDT, CDR2 YYEEEE. The CDR3 runs to 17 residues. The CDR3 region is CASSYSGGHSSTDTQYF. CDR3 nucleotides: TGTGCCAGCAGCTACTCTGGGGGACATTCGAGCACAGATACGCAGTATTTT.

This clone has only a few counts. The CDR3 DNA is TGCGCCAGCAGCTTGGGGACAGGGGGCGCACGTGGCTACACCTTC. Translation gives CASSLGTGGARGYTF. The rearrangement links TRBV5-1 to TRBJ1-2; 11 positions match TRBD1. There are 15 residues in the CDR3. Germline V gene lookup returns CDR1 SGHRS and CDR2 YFSETQ. The trim removed 0 bases at V and 7 bases at J, leaving 5 bases unmatched.

V and J are TRBV5-1 and TRBJ1-1, with D unresolved. Germline V lookup: CDR1 SGHRS, CDR2 YFSETQ. V was cut by 1 base and J by 5 bases, with 15 bases left in between. The CDR3 has 15 residues. The CDR3 is CASSLLVEGGTEAFF. CDR3 sequence (DNA): TGCGCCAGCAGCTTGTTAGTAGAAGGAGGGACTGAAGCTTTCTTT. Variable domain in full (rest from reference TRBV5-1 and TRBJ1-1): KAGVTQTPRYLIKTRGQQVTLSCSPISGHRSVSWYQQTPGQGLQFLFEYFSETQRNKGNFPGRFSGRQFSNSRSEMNVSTLELGDSALYLCASSLLVEGGTEAFFGQGTRLTVV.

This chain joins TRBV6-6 and TRBJ1-2; the D gene is possibly TRBD1 (5 bases). V was cut by 3 bases and J by 5 bases, with 10 bases left in between. Germline values: CDR1 MNHNY, CDR2 SVGAGI (reference sequence). The CDR3 has 13 residues. The CDR3 coding sequence is TGTGCCAGCAGTTATGGCAGGGAGTATGGCTACACCTTC. This codes for CASSYGREYGYTF.

The chain carries TRBV19 and TRBJ2-5, with D possibly being TRBD2 (5 bases). CDR3 length: 17 amino acids. CDR1 LNHDA and CDR2 SQIVND come from the germline V gene (reference sequence). V was cut by 3 bases and J by 0 bases, with 17 bases left in between. DNA for the CDR3: TGTGCCAGTAGTATTTTCGGGGTACCCATGGACCAAGAGACCCAGTACTTC. Translation gives CASSIFGVPMDQETQYF.

A word on this clone: The same CDR3 can be traced to other DNA sequences in this sample. The rearrangement links TRBV7-9 to TRBJ1-1; possible D gene TRBD1, 5 bases. The germline V and J ends were trimmed by 2 bases and 2 bases, with 9 bases remaining between them. The CDR3 consists of 14 residues. Germline values: CDR1 SEHNR, CDR2 FQNEAQ (reference sequence). The CDR3 reads CASSLQGPNTEAFF. The CDR3, as DNA: TGTGCCAGCAGCTTACAGGGTCCCAACACTGAAGCTTTCTTT.

The chain joins TRBV18 to TRBJ2-7; no definite D call. The germline V gene has CDR1 KGHSH and CDR2 LQKENI. Trimming removed 0 bases from V and 6 bases from J, with 6 bases in between. CDR3 length: 12 amino acids. CDR3 region: CASSPPNAEQYF. The CDR3 bases are TGTGCCAGCTCACCACCAAACGCCGAGCAGTACTTC. Combining the CDR3 with reference TRBV18 and TRBJ2-7 gives the whole variable domain NAGVMQNPRHLVRRRGQEARLRCSPMKGHSHVYWYRQLPEEGLKFMVYLQKENIIDESGMPKERFSAEFPKEGPSILRIQQVVRGDSAAYFCASSPPNAEQYFGPGTRLTVT.

The rearrangement uses TRBV9 and TRBJ2-3; 7 nucleotides agree with TRBD1. This CDR3 comprises 15 residues. CDR1 and CDR2 (germline): SGDLS, YYNGEE. V shed 4 bases and J 4 bases; nucleotides not matched to a gene: 9. For the CDR3, the DNA is TGTGCCAGCAGCTCTGCAGGGGGTCGGGCAGATACGCAGTATTTT. It translates to CASSSAGGRADTQYF.

The rearrangement uses TRBV18 and TRBJ2-7, with D tentatively TRBD1 (6 bases). The length of the CDR3 is 17 residues. V shed 1 base and J shed 6 bases, with 22 bases lying between them. CDR1 and CDR2 (germline): KGHSH, LQKENI. The DNA for the CDR3 is TGTGCCAGCTCACCACTCCCCCCCCCGGGCCCAGGGGTCGAGCAGTACTTC. Its protein is CASSPLPPPGPGVEQYF.

The V call is TRBV30, the J call TRBJ1-1, with D unclear. There are 14 residues in the CDR3. With 0 bases removed from V and 0 bases from J, the gap between germline ends came to 8 bases. CDR1 and CDR2 (germline): GTSNPN, SVGIG (reference sequence). CDR3 nucleotides: TGTGCCTGGAGTGTACAGCTGTTGAACACTGAAGCTTTCTTT. Translating gives CAWSVQLLNTEAFF. The variable domain in full, with the rest retrieved from reference TRBV30 and TRBJ1-1, is SQTIHQWPATLVQPVGSPLSLECTVEGTSNPNLYWYRQAAGRGLQLLFYSVGIGQISSEVPQNLSASRPQDRQFILSSKKLLLSDSGFYLCAWSVQLLNTEAFFGQGTRLTVV.

The chain is built from TRBV15 and TRBJ1-5; D is perhaps TRBD1 (5 bases). The CDR3 extends over 16 amino acids. From germline, CDR1 is LNHNV and CDR2 YYDKDF (reference sequence). The germline V and J ends were trimmed by 0 bases and 1 base, with 10 bases remaining between them. CDR3 nucleotide sequence: TGTGCCACCAGCAGAGAAGGGGCGTCGAGCAATCAGCCCCAGCATTTT. This sequence encodes CATSREGASSNQPQHF. The variable domain in full, with the rest retrieved from reference TRBV15 and TRBJ1-5, is DAMVIQNPRYQVTQFGKPVTLSCSQTLNHNVMYWYQQKSSQAPKLLFHYYDKDFNNEADTPDNFQSRRPNTSFCFLDIRSPGLGDTAMYLCATSREGASSNQPQHFGDGTRLSIL.

The V and J genes are TRBV7-6 and TRBJ2-7; 10 bases fit TRBD1. The CDR3 totals 16 residues. The V gene's germline CDR1 is SGHVS and CDR2 FNYEAQ. J was trimmed by 3 bases and V by 0 bases; bases with no gene match: 5. The CDR3 region has the DNA TGTGCCAGCAGCTTAGCCTTCGGACAGGGGGACTACGAGCAGTACTTC. Translation: CASSLAFGQGDYEQYF. Full variable domain (missing parts from reference TRBV7-6 and TRBJ2-7): GAGVSQSPRYKVTKRGQDVALRCDPISGHVSLYWYRQALGQGPEFLTYFNYEAQQDKSGLPNDRFSAERPEGSISTLTIQRTEQRDSAMYRCASSLAFGQGDYEQYFGPGTRLTVT.

Concerning this clone itself: Other DNA sequences in this specimen translate into the identical CDR3. The chain couples TRBV15 to TRBJ2-7; D uncertain. Germline V CDR1 and CDR2: LNHNV, YYDKDF (reference sequence). Trimming pared 0 bases from V and 3 bases from J, leaving 6 bases between. CDR3 length equals 13 residues. DNA of the CDR3: TGTGCCACCAGCAGAGATCGGAGCTACGAGCAGTACTTC. The encoded protein is CATSRDRSYEQYF. The full variable domain, with the rest looked up from reference TRBV15 and TRBJ2-7, is DAMVIQNPRYQVTQFGKPVTLSCSQTLNHNVMYWYQQKSSQAPKLLFHYYDKDFNNEADTPDNFQSRRPNTSFCFLDIRSPGLGDTAMYLCATSRDRSYEQYFGPGTRLTVT.

V is TRBV28 and J is TRBJ2-7, with a tentative D call TRBD1 (5 bases). This CDR3 has 13 residues. The germline V and J ends were trimmed by 6 bases and 2 bases, with 11 bases remaining between them. Germline V gene data show CDR1 as MDHEN and CDR2 as SYDVKM. CDR3 in amino acids: CASSRTPTYEQYF. In DNA form, the CDR3 reads TGTGCCAGCAGCCGGACACCGACCTACGAGCAGTACTTC.

V and J are TRBV19 and TRBJ2-7; D remains unclear. With 3 bases removed from V and 2 bases from J, the gap between germline ends came to 11 bases. Per germline, CDR1 LNHDA and CDR2 SQIVND (reference sequence). This CDR3 comprises 14 residues. The CDR3 DNA sequence: TGTGCCAGTAGTATTGGTGGCGGACCCTACGAGCAGTACTTC. Protein sequence: CASSIGGGPYEQYF.

The J gene is TRBJ2-5, the V gene TRBV5-1; 11 bases match TRBD2. The ends lost 1 base at V and 5 bases at J; junction bases unmatched: 4. The V gene's germline CDR1 is SGHRS and CDR2 YFSETQ. This CDR3 comprises 15 residues. The CDR3, as DNA: TGCGCCAGCAGCTTGATCCCTAGCGGGAGGGAGACCCAGTACTTC. It translates to CASSLIPSGRETQYF.

Concerning this clone: Other DNA sequences of this sample code for an identical CDR3. This chain links TRBV28 with TRBJ2-2; D remains ambiguous. Germline lookup yields CDR1 MDHEN and CDR2 SYDVKM. The length of the CDR3 is 13 residues. V was trimmed by 8 bases and J by 8 bases, leaving 15 bases between them. The CDR3: CASSPRSTGELFF. The CDR3 DNA reads TGTGCCAGCTCGCCCAGGTCGACGGGGGAGCTGTTTTTT.

This sequence joins TRBV15 and TRBJ2-3; 8 positions match TRBD2. The CDR3 runs to 16 residues. V shed 3 bases and J 2 bases; nucleotides not matched to a gene: 7. CDR1 LNHNV and CDR2 YYDKDF come from the germline V gene (reference sequence). The CDR3 DNA reads TGTGCCACCAGCAGTCGGAAGCGGGAGCTCACAGATACGCAGTATTTT. It specifies CATSSRKRELTDTQYF.